This TCR beta chain appears in the sequencing data of a study of human T cells and chemical hapten exposure. Study results and limitations: Donors in the study had alopecia, meaning their immune response may differ from healthy people's.

This clonotype occurred many times. Its antigen remains unknown. This CDR3 is 14 amino acids long. V was trimmed by 0 bases and J by 5 bases, leaving 10 bases between them. The V gene's germline CDR1 is MNHEY and CDR2 SVGEGT. TCRdb called the RACE reads again in MiXCR, with one record for every CDR3 protein. This table holds roughly 120,000 distinct CDR3 sequences, 9.5% to 13% found once. Time point of the sample: patch test 1, 2 weeks after DPC sensitization. Treatment in this sample: therapeutic diphenylcyclopropenone sensitization with weekly scalp DPC. The TCR originated in a woman aged 45-59 years with alopecia areata. Some clones in this sample may be carry-over from other donors' samples. J is TRBJ1-1 and V is TRBV6-2 or TRBV6-3; D ambiguous. The source was whole blood, collected in connection with sensitization to the hapten diphenylcyclopropenone (DPC). The CDR3 loop reads CASSYSSGATEAFF. The CDR3 region has the DNA TGTGCCAGCAGTTACTCGTCCGGTGCGACTGAAGCTTTCTTT.